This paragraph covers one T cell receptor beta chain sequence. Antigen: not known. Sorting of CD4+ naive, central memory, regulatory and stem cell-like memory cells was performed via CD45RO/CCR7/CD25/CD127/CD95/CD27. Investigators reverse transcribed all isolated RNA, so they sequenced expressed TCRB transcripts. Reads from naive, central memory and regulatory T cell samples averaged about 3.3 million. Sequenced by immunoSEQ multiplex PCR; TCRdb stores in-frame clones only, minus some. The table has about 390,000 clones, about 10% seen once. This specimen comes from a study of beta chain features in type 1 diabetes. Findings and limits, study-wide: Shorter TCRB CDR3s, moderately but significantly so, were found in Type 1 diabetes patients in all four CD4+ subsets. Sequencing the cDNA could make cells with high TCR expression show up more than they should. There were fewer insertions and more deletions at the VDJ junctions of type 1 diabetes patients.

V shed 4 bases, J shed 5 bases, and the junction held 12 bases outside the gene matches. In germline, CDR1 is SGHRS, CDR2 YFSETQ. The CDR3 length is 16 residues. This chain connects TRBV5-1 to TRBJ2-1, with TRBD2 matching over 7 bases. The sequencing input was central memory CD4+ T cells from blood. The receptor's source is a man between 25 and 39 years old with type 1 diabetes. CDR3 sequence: CASSPVISGRDNEQFF. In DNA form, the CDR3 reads TGCGCCAGCAGCCCGGTGATTAGCGGGCGGGACAATGAGCAGTTCTTC.